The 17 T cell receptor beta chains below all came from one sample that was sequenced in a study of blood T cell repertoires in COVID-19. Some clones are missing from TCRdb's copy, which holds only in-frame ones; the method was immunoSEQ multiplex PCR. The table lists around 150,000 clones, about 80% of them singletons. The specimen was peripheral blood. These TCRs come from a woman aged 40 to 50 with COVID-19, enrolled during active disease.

CDR3 sequence reads: CSAVLGNIQYF. CDR3 DNA: TGCAGTGCTGTACTAGGAAACATTCAGTACTTC. J is TRBJ2-4 and V is TRBV20-1; D may be TRBD2 (5 bases). The CDR3 sequence is 11 residues long. Looked up from germline, CDR1 is DFQATT and CDR2 is SNEGSKA (reference sequence). The ends were cut back, 5 bases at V and 6 bases at J, with 8 bases in the middle.

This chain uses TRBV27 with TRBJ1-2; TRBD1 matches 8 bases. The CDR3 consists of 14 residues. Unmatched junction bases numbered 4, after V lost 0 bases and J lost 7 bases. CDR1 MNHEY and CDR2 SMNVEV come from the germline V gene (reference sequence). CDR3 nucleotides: TGTGCCAGCAGTTTATCCACCGACAGGGGTGGCTACACCTTC. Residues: CASSLSTDRGGYTF.

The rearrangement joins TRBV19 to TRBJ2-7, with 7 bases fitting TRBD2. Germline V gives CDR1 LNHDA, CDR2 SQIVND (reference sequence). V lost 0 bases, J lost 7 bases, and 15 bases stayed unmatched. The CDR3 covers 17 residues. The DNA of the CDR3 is TGTGCCAGTAGTATAGATCAGGGCAGGGAGGGCCCCGGGGAGCAGTACGTC. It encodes CASSIDQGREGPGEQYV.

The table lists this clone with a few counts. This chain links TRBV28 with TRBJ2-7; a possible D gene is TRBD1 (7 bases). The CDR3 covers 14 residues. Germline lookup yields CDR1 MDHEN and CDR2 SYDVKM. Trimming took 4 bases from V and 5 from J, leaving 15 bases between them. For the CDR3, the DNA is TGTGCCAGCAGTTCTTACAGGGGAGGCCACGAGCAGTACTTC. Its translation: CASSSYRGGHEQYF.

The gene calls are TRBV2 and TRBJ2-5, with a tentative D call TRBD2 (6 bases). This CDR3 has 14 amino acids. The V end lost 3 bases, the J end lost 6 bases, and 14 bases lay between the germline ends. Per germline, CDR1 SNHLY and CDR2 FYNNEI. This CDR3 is CASSEPRERKTQYF. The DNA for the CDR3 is TGTGCCAGCAGTGAGCCCCGGGAGAGGAAGACCCAGTACTTC. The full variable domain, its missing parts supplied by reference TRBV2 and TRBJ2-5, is EPEVTQTPSHQVTQMGQEVILRCVPISNHLYFYWYRQILGQKVEFLVSFYNNEISEKSEIFDDQFSVERPDGSNFTLKIRSTKLEDSAMYFCASSEPRERKTQYFGPGTRLLVL.

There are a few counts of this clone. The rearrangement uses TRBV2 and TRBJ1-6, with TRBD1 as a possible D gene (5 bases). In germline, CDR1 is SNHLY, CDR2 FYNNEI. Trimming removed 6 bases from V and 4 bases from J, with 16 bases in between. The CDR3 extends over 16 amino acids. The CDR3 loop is CASRFSRDSYNSPLHF. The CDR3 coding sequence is TGTGCCAGCAGATTCTCGAGAGACAGTTATAATTCACCCCTCCACTTT. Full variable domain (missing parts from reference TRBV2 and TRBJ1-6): EPEVTQTPSHQVTQMGQEVILRCVPISNHLYFYWYRQILGQKVEFLVSFYNNEISEKSEIFDDQFSVERPDGSNFTLKIRSTKLEDSAMYFCASRFSRDSYNSPLHFGNGTRLTVT.

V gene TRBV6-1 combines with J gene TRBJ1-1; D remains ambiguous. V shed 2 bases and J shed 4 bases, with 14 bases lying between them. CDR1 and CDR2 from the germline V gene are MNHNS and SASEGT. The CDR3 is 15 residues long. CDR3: CASSELVNSFTEAFF. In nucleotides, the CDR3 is TGTGCCAGCAGTGAATTGGTAAACAGCTTCACTGAAGCTTTCTTT.

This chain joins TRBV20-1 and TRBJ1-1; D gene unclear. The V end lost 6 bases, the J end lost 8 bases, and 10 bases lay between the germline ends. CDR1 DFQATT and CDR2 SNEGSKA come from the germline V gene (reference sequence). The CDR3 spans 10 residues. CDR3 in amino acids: CSAFDIEAFF. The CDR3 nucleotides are TGCAGTGCCTTTGACATAGAAGCTTTCTTT.

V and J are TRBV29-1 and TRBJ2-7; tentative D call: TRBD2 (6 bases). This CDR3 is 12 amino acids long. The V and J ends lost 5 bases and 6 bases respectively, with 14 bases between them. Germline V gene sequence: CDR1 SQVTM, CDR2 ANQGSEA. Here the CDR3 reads CSVSLGGLEQYV. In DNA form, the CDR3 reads TGCAGCGTTAGCCTCGGGGGTCTCGAGCAGTACGTC.

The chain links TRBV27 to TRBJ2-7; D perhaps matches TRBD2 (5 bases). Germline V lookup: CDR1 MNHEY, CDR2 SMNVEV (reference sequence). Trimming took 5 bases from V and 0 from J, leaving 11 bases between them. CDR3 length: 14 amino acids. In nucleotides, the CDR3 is TGTGCCAGCAGTCTCTGGACTGGCTCCTACGAGCAGTACTTC. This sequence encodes CASSLWTGSYEQYF.

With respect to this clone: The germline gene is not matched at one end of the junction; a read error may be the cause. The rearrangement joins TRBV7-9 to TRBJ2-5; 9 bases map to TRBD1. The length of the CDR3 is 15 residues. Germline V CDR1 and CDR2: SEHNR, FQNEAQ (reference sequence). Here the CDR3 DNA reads TGCGCCAGCAGCGCGGGGACAGGGAATAGCGAGACCCAGTACTTC. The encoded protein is CASSAGTGNSETQYF.

The CDR3 is CASSVARTGGFGYTF. In DNA, the CDR3 is TGTGCCAGCAGCGTAGCTCGGACAGGCGGGTTCGGCTACACCTTC. This chain uses TRBV9 with TRBJ1-2; 7 nucleotides match TRBD1. CDR3 size: 15 residues. V lost 0 bases to trimming and J lost 8 bases; unmatched junction nucleotides: 10. Per the germline V gene, CDR1 is SGDLS and CDR2 is YYNGEE.

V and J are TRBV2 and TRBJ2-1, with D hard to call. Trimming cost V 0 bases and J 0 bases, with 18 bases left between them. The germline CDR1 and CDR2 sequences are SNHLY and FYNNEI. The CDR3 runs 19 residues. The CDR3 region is CASSEAYFNRPSSYNEQFF. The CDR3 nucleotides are TGTGCCAGCAGTGAAGCCTACTTCAATCGCCCGAGCTCCTACAATGAGCAGTTCTTC.

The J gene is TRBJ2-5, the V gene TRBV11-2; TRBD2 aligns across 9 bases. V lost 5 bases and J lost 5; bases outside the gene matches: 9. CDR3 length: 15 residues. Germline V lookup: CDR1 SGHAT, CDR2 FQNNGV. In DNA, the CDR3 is TGTGCCAGCAGCACTGGTGAGGCGGGAGGGGAGACCCAGTACTTC. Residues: CASSTGEAGGETQYF.

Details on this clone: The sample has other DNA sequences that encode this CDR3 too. The CDR3 DNA is TGCAGTGCGCGACAGAACACTGAAGCTTTCTTT. It encodes CSARQNTEAFF. This chain links TRBV20-1 with TRBJ1-1; no definite D call. Trimming pared 6 bases from V and 1 base from J, leaving 6 bases between. The germline gives CDR1 DFQATT, CDR2 SNEGSKA (reference sequence). The CDR3 totals 11 residues.

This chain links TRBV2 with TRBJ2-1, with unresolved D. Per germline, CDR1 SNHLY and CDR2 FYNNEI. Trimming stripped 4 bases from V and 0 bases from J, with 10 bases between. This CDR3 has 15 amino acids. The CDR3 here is CASSGHTSSYNEQFF. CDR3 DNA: TGTGCCAGCAGTGGACATACAAGCTCCTACAATGAGCAGTTCTTC.

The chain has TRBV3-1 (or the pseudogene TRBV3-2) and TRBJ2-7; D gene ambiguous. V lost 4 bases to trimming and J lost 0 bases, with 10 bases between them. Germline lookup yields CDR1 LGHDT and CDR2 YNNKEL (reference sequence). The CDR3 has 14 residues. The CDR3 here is CASSLIVSSYEQYF. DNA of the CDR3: TGTGCCAGCAGCCTCATAGTGAGCTCCTACGAGCAGTACTTC.